The 32 T cell receptor beta chains below all came from one sample that was sequenced in a study of blood T cell repertoires in COVID-19. Measured with immunoSEQ multiplex PCR; TCRdb has only the in-frame clones, and not every one. The table shows around 300,000 clones, with approximately 83% occurring only once. The sample consisted of peripheral blood. These receptors all come from a woman aged 70-85 years with acute or convalescent COVID-19.

This clone has only one observation. This chain connects TRBV5-8 to TRBJ2-5; D is possibly TRBD1 (5 bases). This CDR3 spans 15 amino acids. V lost 0 bases, J lost 2 bases, and 11 bases lay in between. Germline-derived CDR1 and CDR2 are SGHTS and YDEGEE. The CDR3, as DNA: TGTGCCAGCAGCTTGGAGGGGTCAAGACAAGAGACCCAGTACTTC. Its translation is CASSLEGSRQETQYF.

The chain uses TRBV18 and TRBJ2-7; no reliable D call. Germline V gene sequence: CDR1 KGHSH, CDR2 LQKENI. V was pared by 3 bases and J by 5 bases, with 14 bases between. This CDR3 contains 14 residues. The CDR3 DNA reads TGTGCCAGCTCACCTCTCCCCTTCGGTGACGAGCAGTACTTC. Translated, it gives CASSPLPFGDEQYF.

The chain employs TRBV5-1 and TRBJ1-1; a possible D gene is TRBD1 (5 bases). V was clipped by 4 bases and J by 8 bases, with 21 bases between them. The germline gives CDR1 SGHRS, CDR2 YFSETQ. CDR3 size: 15 residues. The CDR3 DNA sequence: TGCGCCAGCAGCCACCGGGGGGTCGGGGGGATAGAAGCTTTCTTT. Amino acids: CASSHRGVGGIEAFF.

This chain links TRBV5-1 with TRBJ1-3; D is unclear. The CDR3 is 14 amino acids. Germline CDR1 and CDR2: SGHRS and YFSETQ. The V and J ends lost 0 bases and 4 bases respectively, with 8 bases between them. The CDR3 protein is CASSLASGGNTIYF. For the CDR3, the DNA is TGCGCCAGCAGCTTGGCCAGTGGCGGAAACACCATATATTTT.

This chain uses TRBV15 with TRBJ2-2; 8 positions agree with TRBD1. This CDR3 has 15 residues. The germline CDR1 and CDR2 sequences are LNHNV and YYDKDF (reference sequence). Losses at the gene ends were 3 bases for V and 5 bases for J; bases not matched to a gene: 5. CDR3 residues: CATSRGQAGTGELFF. The CDR3 coding sequence is TGTGCCACCAGCAGGGGACAGGCCGGGACCGGGGAGCTGTTTTTT.

The gene calls are TRBV7-9 and TRBJ1-3; TRBD1 is a possible D gene (6 bases). CDR1 is SEHNR, CDR2 FQNEAQ, per germline (reference sequence). The V and J ends lost 5 bases and 7 bases respectively, with 12 bases between them. The CDR3 has 13 residues. CDR3 sequence: CASSPGQVNTIYF. CDR3 DNA sequence: TGTGCCAGCAGCCCGGGACAAGTCAACACCATATATTTT. The whole variable domain, remainder taken from reference TRBV7-9 and TRBJ1-3, is DTGVSQNPRHKITKRGQNVTFRCDPISEHNRLYWYRQTLGQGPEFLTYFQNEAQLEKSRLLSDRFSAERPKGSFSTLEIQRTEQGDSAMYLCASSPGQVNTIYFGEGSWLTVV.

As regards this clone: Distinct nucleotide sequences in the sample also encode this CDR3. The chain employs TRBV3-1 (or the pseudogene TRBV3-2) and TRBJ2-1; 7 positions agree with TRBD2. In germline, CDR1 is LGHDT, CDR2 YNNKEL (reference sequence). Trimming removed 1 base from V and 7 bases from J; junction bases left unmatched: 1. CDR3 length: 13 amino acids. The CDR3 DNA reads as TGTGCCAGCAGCCAAGGGGGGGGAAATGAGCAGTTCTTC. As protein: CASSQGGGNEQFF.

The DNA of the CDR3 is TGTGCCAGCAGCTTAGTTGGGAGTCGTGGAAACACCATATATTTT. Translated: CASSLVGSRGNTIYF. J is TRBJ1-3 and V is TRBV7-2; D call uncertain. This CDR3 is built from 15 residues. V lost 1 base and J lost 3, with 10 bases in between. CDR1 and CDR2 from the germline V gene are SGHTA and FQGNSA.

This clone came up a few times. This chain uses TRBV19 with TRBJ1-5; D possibly corresponds to TRBD1 (5 bases). The CDR3 loop spans 13 amino acids. The V end lost 5 bases, the J end lost 8 bases, and 13 bases lay between the germline ends. CDR1 is LNHDA, CDR2 SQIVND, per germline (reference sequence). The CDR3 DNA sequence: TGTGCCAGTAGTCGGGGGAGGGGAGAGCCCCAGCATTTT. It specifies CASSRGRGEPQHF.

To note about this clone: An end of the junction differs from the germline gene, which may be a read error. The chain has TRBV7-7 and TRBJ1-1; D unclear. CDR1 and CDR2 (germline): SSHAT, FNYEAQ (reference sequence). The CDR3 is 13 residues long. CDR3 amino acids: CASSLSWNTEAFF. In DNA, the CDR3 is TGTGCTAGCAGCTTGAGCTGGAACACTGAAGCTTTCTTT.

The chain has TRBV6-6 and TRBJ2-5; D uncertain. The CDR3 runs to 12 residues. Germline CDR1 reads MNHNY; CDR2 reads SVGAGI (reference sequence). V lost 5 bases, J lost 5 bases, and 9 bases lay in between. CDR3 region: CASSHNWETQYF. Here the CDR3 DNA reads TGTGCCAGCAGTCATAACTGGGAGACCCAGTACTTC.

This clone occurred a few times. The chain is built from TRBV5-6 and TRBJ2-2; D is ambiguous. V was cut by 1 base and J by 2 bases, with 9 bases left in between. The length of the CDR3 is 15 residues. CDR1 SGHDT and CDR2 YYEEEE come from the germline V gene. In DNA form, the CDR3 reads TGTGCCAGCAGCTTGTCCGGAGCCAACACCGGGGAGCTGTTTTTT. Translating it yields CASSLSGANTGELFF.

This rearrangement joins TRBV10-2 to TRBJ2-7; TRBD2 might be the D (6 bases). Germline V lookup: CDR1 WSHSY, CDR2 SAAADI. V gave up 6 bases and J gave up 2 bases, with 14 bases separating them. The CDR3 has 14 amino acids. The CDR3 loop reads CASSPGLVTYEQYF. DNA of the CDR3: TGCGCCAGCAGCCCGGGACTTGTCACCTACGAGCAGTACTTC.

This sequence joins TRBV3-1 (or the pseudogene TRBV3-2) and TRBJ1-1; 7 bases map to TRBD1. The CDR3 covers 14 residues. V trimming: 4 bases; J trimming: 7 bases; junction bases outside the gene matches: 9. Per the germline V gene, CDR1 is LGHDT and CDR2 is YNNKEL (reference sequence). The CDR3 reads CASSLKGALGEAFF. The CDR3 nucleotides are TGTGCCAGCAGCCTCAAGGGGGCGCTGGGTGAAGCTTTCTTT.

The chain is built from TRBV27 and TRBJ1-5; TRBD1 aligns across 8 bases. Germline assignment: CDR1 MNHEY and CDR2 SMNVEV (reference sequence). The CDR3 extends over 13 amino acids. V lost 8 bases and J lost 6; bases outside the gene matches: 6. CDR3 loop: CASRQGAAQPQHF. The CDR3 nucleotides read TGTGCCAGCCGCCAGGGGGCGGCTCAGCCCCAGCATTTT.

The chain joins TRBV11-2 to TRBJ1-1, with a weak D call TRBD1 (5 bases). The V gene lost 2 bases and the J gene lost 7 bases, with 11 bases spanning the gap. The CDR3 covers 13 residues. Per the germline V gene, CDR1 is SGHAT and CDR2 is FQNNGV. For the CDR3, the DNA is TGTGCCAGCAGCTTAATGGGGCACGGTGAAGCTTTCTTT. Protein: CASSLMGHGEAFF. Supplemented by reference TRBV11-2 and TRBJ1-1, the full variable domain reads EAGVAQSPRYKIIEKRQSVAFWCNPISGHATLYWYQQILGQGPKLLIQFQNNGVVDDSQLPKDRFSAERLKGVDSTLKIQPAKLEDSAVYLCASSLMGHGEAFFGQGTRLTVV.

This chain uses TRBV2 with TRBJ1-4; D is unclear. This CDR3 is 16 amino acids long. The V gene lost 5 bases and the J gene lost 0 bases, with 13 bases spanning the gap. Germline lookup yields CDR1 SNHLY and CDR2 FYNNEI. CDR3 DNA sequence: TGTGCCAGCAGTAACGAGATCCCCTCAACTAATGAAAAACTGTTTTTT. This gives the protein CASSNEIPSTNEKLFF.

J is TRBJ2-7 and V is TRBV10-3; 10 bases map to TRBD1. CDR1 is ENHRY and CDR2 is SYGVKD in the germline V gene. Losses at the gene ends were 2 bases for V and 4 bases for J; bases not matched to a gene: 5. There are 15 residues in the CDR3. CDR3 residues: CAISEGTGDRYEQYF. The CDR3 DNA reads TGTGCCATCAGTGAGGGGACAGGGGATCGGTACGAGCAGTACTTC.

The chain links TRBV6-5 to TRBJ1-1, with D uncertain. Germline V gene lookup returns CDR1 MNHEY and CDR2 SVGAGI. The CDR3 runs to 14 residues. The germline V and J ends were trimmed by 6 bases and 3 bases, with 14 bases remaining between them. CDR3 nucleotide sequence: TGTGCCAGCAGCCTCGCCGGGATCTACACTGAAGCTTTCTTT. Its protein is CASSLAGIYTEAFF.

The chain uses TRBV5-1 and TRBJ2-1, with 7 bases identical to TRBD1. Unmatched junction bases numbered 6, after V lost 4 bases and J lost 5 bases. CDR3 size: 14 residues. CDR1 is SGHRS and CDR2 is YFSETQ in the germline V gene. The CDR3 loop reads CASSHGTVHNEQFF. CDR3 in DNA: TGCGCCAGCAGCCACGGGACAGTACACAATGAGCAGTTCTTC.

V gene TRBV3-1 (or the pseudogene TRBV3-2) combines with J gene TRBJ2-5; D is undetermined. CDR1 is LGHDT, CDR2 YNNKEL, per germline (reference sequence). This CDR3 is built from 11 residues. V was shortened by 0 bases and J by 6 bases, with 2 bases between the two germline ends. DNA for the CDR3: TGTGCCAGCAGCCAAGACAAGACCCAGTACTTC. Amino acid sequence: CASSQDKTQYF.

The J gene is TRBJ2-1, the V gene TRBV5-1; 9 bases align to TRBD2. The CDR3 is made up of 14 amino acids. J lost 4 bases, V lost 5 bases, and 4 bases had no gene match. Germline V gene data show CDR1 as SGHRS and CDR2 as YFSETQ. This chain's CDR3 is CASRAGGLYNEQFF. CDR3 DNA sequence: TGCGCCAGCAGGGCGGGGGGGCTGTACAATGAGCAGTTCTTC.

The chain carries TRBV20-1 and TRBJ1-1; D possibly corresponds to TRBD1 (6 bases). The CDR3 is made up of 13 amino acids. Trimming left V 3 bases short and J 4 bases short, with 12 bases between. CDR1 and CDR2 (germline): DFQATT, SNEGSKA (reference sequence). DNA of the CDR3: TGCAGTGCTAGTCGGACAGCTATCACTGAAGCTTTCTTT. Translated, it gives CSASRTAITEAFF.

This clone was detected once. V gene TRBV5-4 combines with J gene TRBJ1-4, with D maybe TRBD1 (6 bases). CDR1 and CDR2 from the germline V gene are SGHNT and YYREEE (reference sequence). This CDR3 contains 16 residues. V dropped 0 bases and J dropped 5 bases, with 14 bases sitting between them. This CDR3 is CASSLENSRGNEKLFF. In nucleotides, the CDR3 is TGTGCCAGCAGCTTGGAAAACAGCAGGGGAAATGAAAAACTGTTTTTT.

This chain joins TRBV19 and TRBJ2-5; D is perhaps TRBD2 (5 bases). Germline-derived CDR1 and CDR2 are LNHDA and SQIVND (reference sequence). V was cut by 5 bases and J by 3 bases, with 13 bases left in between. This CDR3 contains 14 residues. In nucleotides, the CDR3 is TGTGCCAGTAGTCTACTAGGGCTAGAAGAGACCCAGTACTTC. Translated: CASSLLGLEETQYF.

This chain connects TRBV4-1 to TRBJ1-3; tentatively, D is TRBD1 (6 bases). Germline assignment: CDR1 MGHRA and CDR2 YSYEKL. Trimming left V 0 bases short and J 3 bases short, with 9 bases between. The CDR3 is made up of 15 amino acids. DNA of the CDR3: TGCGCCAGCAGCCAAGAAGGGGGACGTGGAAACACCATATATTTT. Encoded protein: CASSQEGGRGNTIYF.

The V gene is TRBV5-1, the J gene TRBJ2-7, with a possible D match to TRBD1 (6 bases). The CDR3 length is 16 residues. CDR1 and CDR2 (germline): SGHRS, YFSETQ. The V end was cut by 0 bases, the J end by 1 base, with 14 bases between. The CDR3 is CASSLALADRSYEQYF. Written as DNA, the CDR3 is TGCGCCAGCAGCTTGGCACTCGCCGACAGGTCCTACGAGCAGTACTTC.

The chain is built from TRBV7-2 and TRBJ2-5; tentative D call: TRBD1 (5 bases). CDR3 length: 14 amino acids. Between the trimmed V and J ends, which lost 4 bases and 9 bases, there was a span of 18 bases. Germline values: CDR1 SGHTA, CDR2 FQGNSA. In nucleotides, the CDR3 is TGTGCCAGCAGCTGGGGCCCCGCTCGATTTCCCCAGTACTTC. Its protein is CASSWGPARFPQYF.

The chain combines TRBV2 with TRBJ2-7, with TRBD2 as a possible D gene (6 bases). The CDR3 is made up of 15 amino acids. Germline lookup yields CDR1 SNHLY and CDR2 FYNNEI. The V end was cut by 8 bases, the J end by 2 bases, with 19 bases between. CDR3: CASQSNSGYPYEQYF. For the CDR3, the DNA is TGTGCCAGCCAAAGCAATAGCGGTTACCCCTACGAGCAGTACTTC.

The chain combines TRBV3-1 (or the pseudogene TRBV3-2) with TRBJ1-1; D is undetermined. Germline V gene lookup returns CDR1 LGHDT and CDR2 YNNKEL (reference sequence). V lost 0 bases and J lost 11, with 19 bases in between. This CDR3 spans 15 amino acids. The CDR3 DNA follows: TGTGCCAGCAGCCAAGATCGTAGGTGGTTCAGCGGGGCTTTCTTT. Translated, it gives CASSQDRRWFSGAFF.

This chain joins TRBV15 and TRBJ2-5; tentative D call: TRBD1 (6 bases). V lost 4 bases and J lost 5, with 14 bases in between. Per the germline V gene, CDR1 is LNHNV and CDR2 is YYDKDF (reference sequence). The CDR3 length is 14 residues. CDR3: CATSNRERWETQYF. CDR3 DNA: TGTGCCACCAGCAACAGGGAGAGGTGGGAGACCCAGTACTTC.

The genes are TRBV7-9 and TRBJ1-4; D perhaps matches TRBD1 (6 bases). The length of the CDR3 is 15 residues. V was clipped by 1 base and J by 4 bases, with 10 bases between them. In germline, CDR1 is SEHNR, CDR2 FQNEAQ (reference sequence). The DNA of the CDR3 is TGTGCCAGCAGCTTAGGCGACAGGTTTAATGAAAAACTGTTTTTT. Its translation: CASSLGDRFNEKLFF.